The TCR beta chain under discussion was sequenced for a study of T-cell memory formation after mild COVID-19. This clonotype occurred a few times. No antigen is known for it. The study, taken as a whole, reports: Clones that contracted from day 15 to 85 were balanced CD4/CD8, while later expanders leaned CD4+.

The CDR3 loop spans 15 amino acids. Germline CDR1 reads MNHEY; CDR2 reads SVGAGI. V was pared by 2 bases and J by 2 bases, with 0 bases of the junction left unmatched. TCRdb fed the 5' RACE reads into MiXCR, producing one record per CDR3 protein. The sample comprises 170,000 or so distinct CDR3 sequences, about a fifth of which are singletons, and under 25% rests with the top ten. The clonotype was recovered from an adult woman who had mild COVID-19 (a few samples of this study predate the infection). Cell type and time point are not known. This chain links TRBV6-5 with TRBJ1-5; 10 bases align to TRBD1. The material sequenced was PBMCs or a T cell subset sorted from them (not recorded which). This CDR3 reads CASSYGTGGNQPQHF. The CDR3 DNA reads TGTGCCAGCAGTTACGGGACAGGGGGCAATCAGCCCCAGCATTTT.